This T cell receptor (beta chain) was retrieved from a study of blood T cell repertoires in COVID-19. Looking at the study overall: The United States, Italy and Spain were the sources of the acute and convalescent COVID-19 samples.

The data were produced by immunoSEQ multiplex PCR, yet TCRdb's version contains in-frame clones alone and is incomplete. The sample lists about 120,000 clones, 70% to 85% occurring once. J lost 7 bases, V lost 0 bases, and 5 bases had no gene match. This CDR3 spans 15 amino acids. Germline CDR1 and CDR2: SGHTA and FQGNSA. The TCR sequence derives from a woman in her sixties or seventies with acute or convalescent COVID-19. Input material: peripheral blood. This sequence joins TRBV7-2 and TRBJ2-3, with TRBD2 identical over 9 bases. The CDR3 reads CASSLASGGMYTQYF. In nucleotides, the CDR3 is TGTGCCAGCAGCTTAGCGAGCGGGGGGATGTATACGCAGTATTTT.